These 30 T cell receptor beta chains originate from one sample sequenced in a study of molecular identifiers for immune sequencing clone quantification. MiXCR was run by TCRdb on the PCR reads, yielding one entry per CDR3 protein. The sample carries about half a million distinct CDR3 sequences, about 22% recorded once. The source material was naive CD8+ T cells from blood, with Jurkat cell RNA spiked in. Subset meaning: FACS-sorted CD8+CD4-CCR7+CD45RA+ naive T cells. The source is a human donor in good health. Some libraries in this study had Jurkat cell RNA spiked in.

As regards this clonotype: A much bigger clone sits one base away, suggesting this may be a read error. The CDR3 sequence is CARSYSGELRGMAQYF. For the CDR3, the DNA is TGTGCCCGCAGTTACTCGGGAGAGCTACGGGGGATGGCCCAGTACTTC. This rearrangement joins TRBV6-5 to TRBJ2-5, with D possibly matching TRBD2 (6 bases). This CDR3 contains 16 residues. Germline-derived CDR1 and CDR2 are MNHEY and SVGAGI.

This clonotype was recorded a few times. The rearrangement joins TRBV7-2 to TRBJ2-7, with 11 bases lining up with TRBD2. Germline trimming cut 1 base from V and 4 bases from J; bases unmatched to any gene: 3. The CDR3 runs 15 residues. The germline CDR1 and CDR2 sequences are SGHTA and FQGNSA. CDR3: CASSLVAGGLYEQYF. The CDR3, as DNA: TGTGCCAGCAGCTTAGTAGCGGGGGGGCTGTACGAGCAGTACTTC.

This clonotype was recorded many times. At one of its ends the junction is not consistent with the germline gene, which may arise from a read error. DNA of the CDR3: TGTGCCAGCAGTTTCTCGGCGAATACTGAAGCTTTCTTT. This encodes CASSFSANTEAFF. This sequence joins TRBV5-1 and TRBJ1-1, with D uncertain. CDR3 length: 13 residues. The germline V gene has CDR1 SGHRS and CDR2 YFSETQ.

This clonotype showed up just a few times. CDR3 sequence: CASRKAGDRGFGETQYF. CDR3 sequence (DNA): TGTGCCAGCAGAAAAGCTGGGGACAGGGGTTTCGGCGAGACCCAGTACTTC. V gene TRBV12-3 or TRBV12-4 combines with J gene TRBJ2-5; 10 nucleotides agree with TRBD1. The J segment lost 5 bases and the V segment lost 6 bases, leaving 15 bases of the junction unmatched. CDR3 length: 17 residues.

The V gene is TRBV2, the J gene TRBJ2-1; 13 bases line up with TRBD2. Germline loops: CDR1 SNHLY, CDR2 FYNNEI. The CDR3 is 17 residues long. V lost 6 bases to trimming and J lost 9 bases; unmatched junction nucleotides: 14. CDR3 coding DNA: TGTGCCAGCAGACATATACTAGCGGGGGGGGCCTTTAGTGAGCAGTTCTTC. It is translated as CASRHILAGGAFSEQFF.

The genes are TRBV30 and TRBJ1-5, with D maybe TRBD1 (6 bases). This CDR3 region has 13 residues. Germline CDR1 is GTSNPN and CDR2 is SVGIG (reference sequence). Trimming left V 8 bases short and J 3 bases short, with 14 bases between. CDR3 loop: CARRGGVNQPQHF. The CDR3 region has the DNA TGTGCCCGGCGGGGGGGCGTCAATCAGCCCCAGCATTTT.

This clonotype was observed a handful of times. The chain combines TRBV4-3 with TRBJ2-3; TRBD2 matches at 10 bases. Germline-derived CDR1 and CDR2 are LGHNA and YSLEER. Losses at the gene ends were 4 bases for V and 3 bases for J; bases not matched to a gene: 7. This CDR3 is 16 amino acids long. CDR3 in amino acids: CASSLSSGSVTDTQYF. CDR3 DNA: TGCGCCAGCAGCCTATCTAGCGGGAGTGTAACAGATACGCAGTATTTT.

This chain links TRBV19 with TRBJ2-2; D is ambiguous. Germline CDR1 LNHDA, CDR2 SQIVND (reference sequence). The CDR3 has 15 amino acids. The V end lost 5 bases, the J end lost 1 base, and 11 bases lay between the germline ends. CDR3 residues: CASSVGSRNTGELFF. The CDR3 DNA follows: TGTGCCAGTAGTGTGGGCAGTCGGAACACCGGGGAGCTGTTTTTT. The full variable domain, completed using reference TRBV19 and TRBJ2-2, is DGGITQSPKYLFRKEGQNVTLSCEQNLNHDAMYWYRQDPGQGLRLIYYSQIVNDFQKGDIAEGYSVSREKKESFPLTVTSAQKNPTAFYLCASSVGSRNTGELFFGEGSRLTVL.

In the case of this clonotype: It is unclear where the CDR3 begins or ends on the DNA, so no DNA is shown, and the CDR3 is as TCRdb lists it. The chain recombines TRBV7-9 with TRBJ2-7; TRBD1, the D gene given by the table, was not confirmed from the DNA. The CDR3 is 12 amino acids long, termini counted. Per the germline V gene, CDR1 is SEHNR and CDR2 is FQNEAQ (reference sequence). The CDR3 loop is CASSLWGQGAQF.

The CDR3 nucleotides read TGTGCCAGCAGCTTAGTCCTGGACAGATCTAACTATGGCTACACCTTC. The encoded protein is CASSLVLDRSNYGYTF. The chain joins TRBV13 to TRBJ1-2; D possibly corresponds to TRBD1 (6 bases). V was trimmed by 1 base and J by 0 bases, leaving 12 bases between them. The CDR3 totals 16 residues. The germline V gene has CDR1 PRHDT and CDR2 FYEKMQ (reference sequence).

On this clonotype itself: A single base separates this from a much larger clone, so it may be a read error. The rearrangement links TRBV7-9 to TRBJ2-3, with TRBD2 matching over 13 bases. Germline trimming cut 5 bases from V and 8 bases from J; bases unmatched to any gene: 19. Germline CDR1 is SEHNR and CDR2 is FQNEAQ (reference sequence). There are 19 residues in the CDR3. CDR3 amino acids: CASSTSELAGGPISGTQYF. The CDR3 coding sequence is TGTGCCAGCAGCACCTCCGAACTAGCGGGGGGGCCAATTTCAGGTACGCAGTATTTT.

This clonotype has at least ten counts. The V call is TRBV20-1, the J call TRBJ2-7; 8 bases are a match to TRBD2. J gave up 0 bases and V 3 bases, and 7 bases lay outside the gene matches. The V gene's germline CDR1 is DFQATT and CDR2 SNEGSKA (reference sequence). The CDR3 extends over 15 amino acids. CDR3 DNA sequence: TGCAGTGCTAGGCGGCTAGCGGGCCACTCCTACGAGCAGTACTTC. It is translated as CSARRLAGHSYEQYF.

This clonotype was seen many times. The rearrangement uses TRBV7-9 and TRBJ2-7; 11 positions match TRBD2. Germline assignment: CDR1 SEHNR and CDR2 FQNEAQ (reference sequence). This CDR3 has 14 residues. With 5 bases clipped from V and 6 bases from J, the junction kept 6 bases outside the gene matches. The CDR3 sequence is CASSRTSGGGEQYF. The CDR3 DNA reads TGTGCCAGCAGCCGAACTAGCGGGGGAGGCGAGCAGTACTTC. Full variable domain (remainder filled in from reference TRBV7-9 and TRBJ2-7): DTGVSQNPRHKITKRGQNVTFRCDPISEHNRLYWYRQTLGQGPEFLTYFQNEAQLEKSRLLSDRFSAERPKGSFSTLEIQRTEQGDSAMYLCASSRTSGGGEQYFGPGTRLTVT.

Comments on this clonotype: A clone one base away is much larger, so this may be a read error. The rearrangement uses TRBV24-1 and TRBJ2-2; TRBD1 matches 10 bases. The CDR3 spans 16 residues. The germline CDR1 and CDR2 sequences are KGHDR and SFDVKD. As DNA, the CDR3 is TGTGCCACCAGTGATGACAGGGGGCAAAACACCGAGGAGCTGTTTTTT. This sequence encodes CATSDDRGQNTEELFF.

This clonotype was counted only a few times. This rearrangement joins TRBV20-1 to TRBJ1-1, with D possibly matching TRBD1 (5 bases). V lost 3 bases and J lost 4, with 9 bases in between. Germline V gene data show CDR1 as DFQATT and CDR2 as SNEGSKA (reference sequence). The CDR3 contains 12 residues. For the CDR3, the DNA is TGCAGTGCTAGGGACGGGGGCACTGAAGCTTTCTTT. Amino acids: CSARDGGTEAFF.

This clonotype was detected only a few times. Being one base from a much bigger clone, this may be a read error. This chain uses TRBV5-1 with TRBJ2-5, with D possibly TRBD1 on 6 matching bases. Per the germline V gene, CDR1 is SGHRS and CDR2 is YFSETQ. This CDR3 comprises 15 residues. The CDR3 DNA is TGCGCCAGCGGCTTTACTTCCGGCAGGGGTGAGACCCAGTACTTC. Translation gives CASGFTSGRGETQYF.

This clonotype was detected a few times. The gene calls are TRBV20-1 and TRBJ2-7, with D tentatively TRBD2 (5 bases). CDR3 length: 13 amino acids. CDR1 is DFQATT, CDR2 SNEGSKA, per germline (reference sequence). Trimming shortened V by 4 bases and J by 3 bases, and 13 bases separated the two germline ends. CDR3 sequence: CSAIPGLYYEQYF. In nucleotides, the CDR3 is TGCAGTGCTATTCCAGGACTCTACTACGAGCAGTACTTC.

V usage is TRBV7-9 and J usage is TRBJ2-7; D possibly corresponds to TRBD2 (6 bases). CDR3 length: 14 amino acids. V lost 1 base and J lost 6, with 13 bases in between. Germline-derived CDR1 and CDR2 are SEHNR and FQNEAQ (reference sequence). In nucleotides, the CDR3 is TGTGCCAGCAGCTTAGGACTAGATCGGGGCGAGCAGTACTTC. Its protein is CASSLGLDRGEQYF.

On this clonotype itself: A junction end diverges from the germline sequence, so it may reflect a read error. The J gene is TRBJ2-2, the V gene TRBV28; D gene uncertain. In germline, CDR1 is MDHEN, CDR2 SYDVKM. This CDR3 has 14 residues. The CDR3 nucleotides read TGTGTCAGCAGTTTTCCTTATTTGGGCGGGGAGCTGTTTTTT. It specifies CVSSFPYLGGELFF.

This clonotype showed up just a few times. The chain has TRBV27 and TRBJ2-7, with D perhaps matching TRBD1 (5 bases). Trimming shortened V by 7 bases and J by 5 bases, and 24 bases separated the two germline ends. The CDR3 runs 16 residues. Looked up from germline, CDR1 is MNHEY and CDR2 is SMNVEV (reference sequence). The CDR3 nucleotides read TGTGCCAGCACCATAGCCCCAGGGCGGTTAGTCCACGAGCAGTACTTC. Protein: CASTIAPGRLVHEQYF.

V is TRBV24-1 and J is TRBJ2-1; 11 bases align to TRBD2. This CDR3 comprises 16 residues. V gave up 5 bases and J gave up 7 bases; unmatched junction bases: 9. CDR1 is KGHDR and CDR2 is SFDVKD in the germline V gene. CDR3 in DNA: TGTGCCACCAGTGCGGCTAGCGGGAGGATTAGAAATGAGCAGTTCTTC. As protein: CATSAASGRIRNEQFF.

This clonotype has just a few counts. The chain joins TRBV11-2 to TRBJ2-1; no reliable D call. With 2 bases removed from V and 7 bases from J, the gap between germline ends came to 9 bases. The CDR3 runs 13 residues. Germline CDR1 is SGHAT and CDR2 is FQNNGV. The CDR3: CASSLYSFNEQFF. CDR3 DNA: TGTGCCAGCAGCTTATATAGCTTTAATGAGCAGTTCTTC.

This clonotype has just a few counts. The chain links TRBV25-1 to TRBJ2-3; a weak D match, TRBD2 (5 bases). This CDR3 spans 18 amino acids. Germline CDR1 MGHDK, CDR2 SYGVNS. V was pared by 2 bases and J by 0 bases, with 18 bases between. CDR3 protein: CASSEKAGGRASTDTQYF. CDR3 bases: TGTGCCAGCAGTGAAAAAGCCGGAGGCCGAGCTAGCACAGATACGCAGTATTTT. Together with reference TRBV25-1 and TRBJ2-3, the CDR3 gives the full variable domain: EADIYQTPRYLVIGTGKKITLECSQTMGHDKMYWYQQDPGMELHLIHYSYGVNSTEKGDLSSESTVSRIRTEHFPLTLESARPSHTSQYLCASSEKAGGRASTDTQYFGPGTRLTVL.

This clonotype occurred many times. The V and J genes are TRBV6-2 or TRBV6-3 and TRBJ2-5; D unresolved. This CDR3 has 14 residues. Germline CDR1 MNHEY, CDR2 SVGEGT. V lost 1 base and J lost 3, with 9 bases in between. The CDR3 DNA follows: TGTGCCAGCAGTTACTTGCCAGCAAAAGAGACCCAGTACTTC. Its translation: CASSYLPAKETQYF.

As for this clonotype: Just one base apart from a much larger clone, this may be a read error. The chain recombines TRBV19 with TRBJ2-5, with unresolved D. This CDR3 contains 14 residues. The V and J ends lost 8 bases and 0 bases respectively, with 13 bases between them. CDR1 is LNHDA, CDR2 SQIVND, per germline (reference sequence). The CDR3 is CASGMFKDQETQYF. Written as DNA, the CDR3 is TGTGCCAGTGGCATGTTTAAGGACCAAGAGACCCAGTACTTC.

In this sample, this clonotype turned up many times. V usage is TRBV9 and J usage is TRBJ2-3, with 12 bases matching TRBD2. The CDR3 consists of 16 residues. V shed 0 bases, J shed 4 bases, and the junction held 3 bases outside the gene matches. The germline V gene encodes CDR1 SGDLS and CDR2 YYNGEE. CDR3 DNA: TGTGCCAGCAGCGTAGAACTAGCGGGAGGAGCAGATACGCAGTATTTT. Protein product: CASSVELAGGADTQYF. The full variable domain, completed using reference TRBV9 and TRBJ2-3, is DSGVTQTPKHLITATGQRVTLRCSPRSGDLSVYWYQQSLDQGLQFLIQYYNGEERAKGNILERFSAQQFPDLHSELNLSSLELGDSALYFCASSVELAGGADTQYFGPGTRLTVL.

Comments on this clonotype: A single base separates this from a much larger clone, so it may be a read error. The rearrangement links TRBV19 to TRBJ2-4, with a weak D call TRBD1 (5 bases). Per the germline V gene, CDR1 is LNHDA and CDR2 is SQIVND (reference sequence). Trimming removed 1 base from V and 13 bases from J, with 14 bases in between. This CDR3 contains 13 residues. CDR3 in amino acids: CASSIGGSPRQYF. CDR3 in DNA: TGTGCCAGTAGTATAGGGGGCAGCCCTAGACAGTACTTC.

This clonotype was picked up a small number of times. The rearrangement joins TRBV6-5 to TRBJ2-1; perhaps TRBD1 as D (5 bases). Per germline, CDR1 MNHEY and CDR2 SVGAGI. The CDR3 runs 16 residues. The V end was cut by 6 bases, the J end by 1 base, with 16 bases between. CDR3 DNA sequence: TGTGCCAGCAGCCCCAACTTAGGGGAATCCTACAATGAGCAGTTCTTC. It yields the protein CASSPNLGESYNEQFF.

Turning to this clonotype: The junction shows a germline mismatch at one end, possibly a read error. The gene calls are TRBV19 and TRBJ2-7; TRBD2 matches at 7 bases. Germline CDR1 is LNHDA and CDR2 is SQIVND (reference sequence). This CDR3 comprises 15 residues. The CDR3: CVSSPSTGTTYEQYF. CDR3 sequence (DNA): TGTGTCAGTAGTCCCTCAACCGGGACTACCTACGAGCAGTACTTC.

This clonotype was counted many times. This chain links TRBV6-5 with TRBJ1-5; possibly TRBD1 for D (5 bases). The CDR3 runs to 15 residues. Germline loops: CDR1 MNHEY, CDR2 SVGAGI. V gave up 11 bases and J gave up 0 bases, with 17 bases separating them. The CDR3 reads CAVQAHIGSNQPQHF. The CDR3 nucleotides read TGTGCCGTACAGGCCCATATAGGTAGCAATCAGCCCCAGCATTTT.